A selection of T cell receptor beta chains follows, all from one sample in a study of blood T cell repertoires in COVID-19. The repertoire was sequenced with immunoSEQ multiplex PCR; TCRdb's copy has only in-frame clones and lacks some. The sample has 310,000 or so clones, 87% seen once. The source material was peripheral blood. Receptors were obtained from a man between 25 and 39 years old with COVID-19, enrolled during active disease. Each CDR3 is given with its conserved first and last residue. The D gene is left open where the match is weak. A row's size may be missing; if present it is once, few, many or a size class.

j_call: TRBJ2-3; v_call: TRBV7-3; clone_size: -; d_call: TRBD2; cdr3_aa: CASSLLAGPGADTQYF; cdr3_nt: TGTGCCAGCAGCTTATTAGCGGGACCCGGCGCAGATACGCAGTATTTT
j_call: TRBJ2-5; v_call: TRBV27; clone_size: -; d_call: -; cdr3_aa: CASSKADKETQYF; cdr3_nt: TGTGCCAGCAGCAAAGCTGACAAAGAGACCCAGTACTTC
j_call: TRBJ1-4; v_call: TRBV6-5; clone_size: -; d_call: TRBD1; cdr3_aa: CASRGQGIGEKLFF; cdr3_nt: TGTGCCAGCAGAGGACAGGGGATCGGTGAAAAACTGTTTTTT
j_call: TRBJ2-1; v_call: TRBV18; clone_size: -; d_call: -; cdr3_aa: CASSPEGADEQFF; cdr3_nt: TGTGCCAGCTCACCAGAAGGGGCAGATGAGCAGTTCTTC
j_call: TRBJ1-3; v_call: TRBV29-1; clone_size: -; d_call: -; cdr3_aa: CSVVWRGGGNTIYF; cdr3_nt: TGCAGCGTTGTCTGGCGGGGCGGTGGAAACACCATATATTTT
j_call: TRBJ1-4; v_call: TRBV5-1; clone_size: -; d_call: TRBD1; cdr3_aa: CASSWGTAREKLFF; cdr3_nt: TGCGCCAGCAGCTGGGGGACAGCTCGGGAAAAACTGTTTTTT
j_call: TRBJ1-6; v_call: TRBV6-1; clone_size: -; d_call: TRBD1; cdr3_aa: CASSGDRSSGLSSYNSPLHF; cdr3_nt: TGTGCCAGCAGTGGGGACAGAAGCTCCGGCTTAAGCTCCTATAATTCACCCCTCCACTTT
j_call: TRBJ2-7; v_call: TRBV2; clone_size: few; d_call: TRBD1; cdr3_aa: CASPGQGAYEQYF; cdr3_nt: TGTGCCAGCCCTGGACAGGGGGCTTACGAGCAGTACTTC
j_call: TRBJ2-7; v_call: TRBV6-6; clone_size: -; d_call: -; cdr3_aa: CASSSTGTPSYEQYF; cdr3_nt: TGTGCCAGCAGTTCTACAGGGACCCCCTCCTACGAGCAGTACTTC
j_call: TRBJ1-4; v_call: TRBV5-1; clone_size: -; d_call: TRBD1; cdr3_aa: CASSTEGGGSYEKLFF; cdr3_nt: TGCGCCAGCAGCACTGAAGGGGGCGGTTCTTATGAAAAACTGTTTTTT
j_call: TRBJ2-1; v_call: TRBV19; clone_size: -; d_call: TRBD1; cdr3_aa: CASRKLGQGNEQFF; cdr3_nt: TGTGCCAGTAGGAAACTGGGACAGGGAAATGAGCAGTTCTTC
j_call: TRBJ2-7; v_call: TRBV6-5; clone_size: once; d_call: TRBD2; cdr3_aa: CASTYGGGGYEQYF; cdr3_nt: TGTGCCAGCACTTACGGCGGGGGAGGATACGAGCAGTACTTC
j_call: TRBJ1-4; v_call: TRBV5-6; clone_size: -; d_call: -; cdr3_aa: CASSFLQAGRSNEKLFF; cdr3_nt: TGTGCCAGCAGCTTCCTTCAGGCTGGGCGTTCTAATGAAAAACTGTTTTTT
j_call: TRBJ1-3; v_call: TRBV11-2; clone_size: -; d_call: -; cdr3_aa: CASSSGQVSGNTIYF; cdr3_nt: TGTGCCAGCAGCTCCGGCCAGGTCTCAGGAAACACCATATATTTT
j_call: TRBJ1-1; v_call: TRBV5-1; clone_size: -; d_call: -; cdr3_aa: CASSFLGPGKIRGAFF; cdr3_nt: TGCGCCAGCAGCTTCTTGGGGCCAGGGAAAATTCGAGGAGCTTTCTTT
j_call: TRBJ1-6; v_call: TRBV21-1; clone_size: -; d_call: -; cdr3_aa: CASSKRDNPSNSPLHF; cdr3_nt: TGTGCCAGCAGCAAACGGGACAATCCCTCTAATTCACCCCTCCACTTT
j_call: TRBJ1-2; v_call: TRBV18; clone_size: -; d_call: -; cdr3_aa: CASSPVQGIYGYTF; cdr3_nt: TGTGCCAGCTCACCAGTCCAGGGCATCTATGGCTACACCTTC
j_call: TRBJ2-1; v_call: TRBV10-1; clone_size: -; d_call: TRBD2; cdr3_aa: CASSESAGEAYNEQFF; cdr3_nt: TGCGCCAGCAGTGAGTCAGCGGGGGAGGCCTACAATGAGCAGTTCTTC
j_call: TRBJ2-3; v_call: TRBV24-1; clone_size: -; d_call: TRBD2; cdr3_aa: CATSDSGLAGPTDTQYF; cdr3_nt: TGTGCCACCAGTGATTCGGGACTAGCGGGGCCCACAGATACGCAGTATTTT
j_call: TRBJ1-1; v_call: TRBV28; clone_size: -; d_call: TRBD1; cdr3_aa: CASSLEGALTEAFF; cdr3_nt: TGTGCCAGCAGTTTGGAGGGGGCATTGACTGAAGCTTTCTTT
j_call: TRBJ1-1; v_call: TRBV28; clone_size: -; d_call: TRBD1; cdr3_aa: CASSLGQGGTEAFF; cdr3_nt: TGTGCCAGCAGTTTGGGACAGGGCGGCACTGAAGCTTTCTTT
j_call: TRBJ1-2; v_call: TRBV6-1; clone_size: -; d_call: -; cdr3_aa: CASSEGLEGYTF; cdr3_nt: TGTGCCAGCAGTGAAGGACTAGAGGGCTACACCTTC
j_call: TRBJ2-7; v_call: TRBV27; clone_size: -; d_call: -; cdr3_aa: CASSSNSVARTYEQYF; cdr3_nt: TGTGCCAGCAGTTCGAATTCGGTAGCGCGAACCTACGAGCAGTACTTC
j_call: TRBJ2-1; v_call: TRBV19; clone_size: -; d_call: TRBD2; cdr3_aa: CASSIRTSGEPEQFF; cdr3_nt: TGTGCCAGTAGTATTAGGACTAGCGGGGAACCTGAGCAGTTCTTC
j_call: TRBJ2-2; v_call: TRBV6-5; clone_size: few; d_call: -; cdr3_aa: CASRGGGGRTGELFF; cdr3_nt: TGTGCCAGCAGAGGAGGGGGAGGGAGAACCGGGGAGCTGTTTTTT
j_call: TRBJ2-3; v_call: TRBV11-2; clone_size: -; d_call: TRBD2; cdr3_aa: CASSLEFFGGRALGDTQYF; cdr3_nt: TGTGCCAGCAGCTTAGAGTTCTTTGGCGGGAGGGCCCTCGGGGATACGCAGTATTTT
j_call: TRBJ2-1; v_call: TRBV11-2; clone_size: -; d_call: TRBD2; cdr3_aa: CASSSSGSYNEQFF; cdr3_nt: TGTGCCAGCAGCTCTAGCGGGTCCTACAATGAGCAGTTCTTC
j_call: TRBJ2-7; v_call: TRBV6-5; clone_size: -; d_call: -; cdr3_aa: CASRKRTADEQYF; cdr3_nt: TGTGCCAGCAGAAAACGGACAGCAGACGAGCAGTACTTC
j_call: TRBJ2-2; v_call: TRBV7-2; clone_size: once; d_call: -; cdr3_aa: CASSLMGHTVGELFF; cdr3_nt: TGTGCCAGCAGCTTGATGGGACACACCGTGGGGGAGCTGTTTTTT
j_call: TRBJ2-1; v_call: TRBV7-8; clone_size: -; d_call: -; cdr3_aa: CASSLDTGWSEQFF; cdr3_nt: TGTGCCAGCAGCTTAGATACGGGGTGGAGTGAGCAGTTCTTC
j_call: TRBJ1-1; v_call: TRBV14; clone_size: once; d_call: -; cdr3_aa: CASSGYTGSTEAFF; cdr3_nt: TGTGCCAGCAGCGGTTACACAGGGTCCACTGAAGCTTTCTTT
j_call: TRBJ2-1; v_call: TRBV7-9; clone_size: -; d_call: -; cdr3_aa: CASSLEGNEQFF; cdr3_nt: TGTGCCAGCAGCCTCGAGGGCAATGAGCAGTTCTTC
j_call: TRBJ2-1; v_call: TRBV14; clone_size: -; d_call: TRBD2; cdr3_aa: CASSTSGMAGSYNEQFF; cdr3_nt: TGTGCCAGCAGTACCAGCGGGATGGCGGGCTCCTACAATGAGCAGTTCTTC
j_call: TRBJ2-7; v_call: TRBV28; clone_size: -; d_call: -; cdr3_aa: CASKLTGSRIHEQYF; cdr3_nt: TGTGCCAGCAAACTTACGGGGTCCAGAATCCACGAGCAGTACTTC
j_call: TRBJ2-2; v_call: TRBV11-2; clone_size: -; d_call: TRBD2; cdr3_aa: CASSMGDYLTGELFF; cdr3_nt: TGTGCCAGCAGCATGGGGGACTACCTAACCGGGGAGCTGTTTTTT
j_call: TRBJ2-5; v_call: TRBV18; clone_size: -; d_call: TRBD2; cdr3_aa: CASSPTSASGSLKTQYF; cdr3_nt: TGTGCCAGCTCACCAACTTCGGCTAGCGGGAGCCTTAAGACCCAGTACTTC
j_call: TRBJ1-1; v_call: TRBV7-8; clone_size: -; d_call: -; cdr3_aa: CASSNQGWNTEAFF; cdr3_nt: TGTGCCAGCAGCAACCAGGGTTGGAACACTGAAGCTTTCTTT
j_call: TRBJ2-2; v_call: TRBV10-3; clone_size: -; d_call: TRBD2; cdr3_aa: CAISGGTSAINTGELFF; cdr3_nt: TGTGCCATCAGTGGGGGGACTAGCGCTATCAACACCGGGGAGCTGTTTTTT
j_call: TRBJ1-1; v_call: TRBV28; clone_size: once; d_call: -; cdr3_aa: CASDSLPNTEAFF; cdr3_nt: TGTGCCAGCGACAGTTTGCCCAACACTGAAGCTTTCTTT
j_call: TRBJ1-5; v_call: TRBV5-4; clone_size: -; d_call: -; cdr3_aa: CASSLWGSHQPQHF; cdr3_nt: TGTGCCAGCAGCTTGTGGGGCAGCCATCAGCCCCAGCATTTT
j_call: TRBJ1-2; v_call: TRBV7-9; clone_size: -; d_call: TRBD1; cdr3_aa: CASTYRGRDYGYTF; cdr3_nt: TGTGCCAGCACCTACAGGGGAAGGGACTATGGCTACACCTTC
j_call: TRBJ1-6; v_call: TRBV6-5; clone_size: -; d_call: TRBD1; cdr3_aa: CASSYDRGLNSPLHF; cdr3_nt: TGTGCCAGCAGTTACGACAGGGGGCTGAATTCACCCCTCCACTTT
j_call: TRBJ2-1; v_call: TRBV11-3; clone_size: once; d_call: TRBD1; cdr3_aa: CASSLEGPGGLNEQFF; cdr3_nt: TGTGCCAGCAGCTTAGAAGGGCCAGGGGGCTTGAATGAGCAGTTCTTC
j_call: TRBJ2-3; v_call: TRBV27; clone_size: once; d_call: -; cdr3_aa: CASSPLAQGQTTDTQYF; cdr3_nt: TGTGCCAGCAGTCCCCTTGCCCAGGGGCAAACCACAGATACGCAGTATTTT
j_call: TRBJ2-1; v_call: TRBV4-3; clone_size: -; d_call: TRBD2; cdr3_aa: CASSQEIAGVNEQFF; cdr3_nt: TGCGCCAGCAGCCAAGAAATAGCGGGAGTGAATGAGCAGTTCTTC
j_call: TRBJ2-3; v_call: TRBV4-1; clone_size: -; d_call: -; cdr3_aa: CASSQDRRVGTDTQYF; cdr3_nt: TGCGCCAGCAGCCAAGATCGGCGGGTGGGCACAGATACGCAGTATTTT
j_call: TRBJ1-3; v_call: TRBV12-3/TRBV12-4; clone_size: -; d_call: TRBD1; cdr3_aa: CASSSDRENTIYF; cdr3_nt: TGTGCCAGCAGTTCCGACAGGGAGAACACCATATATTTT
j_call: TRBJ1-2; v_call: TRBV12-5; clone_size: -; d_call: -; cdr3_aa: CASGFGASGYTF; cdr3_nt: TGTGCTAGTGGTTTTGGGGCGTCGGGCTACACCTTC
j_call: TRBJ2-5; v_call: TRBV2; clone_size: -; d_call: TRBD2; cdr3_aa: CASSEAMGLAGGETQYF; cdr3_nt: TGTGCCAGCAGTGAAGCCATGGGACTAGCGGGGGGAGAGACCCAGTACTTC
j_call: TRBJ2-1; v_call: TRBV3-1/TRBV3-2; clone_size: -; d_call: -; cdr3_aa: CASSLRGATYEQFF; cdr3_nt: TGTGCCAGCAGCCTTCGCGGGGCTACTTATGAGCAGTTCTTC
j_call: TRBJ2-1; v_call: TRBV5-4; clone_size: -; d_call: TRBD2; cdr3_aa: CASRLPQGTSEFF; cdr3_nt: TGTGCCAGCCGACTCCCTCAGGGGACTAGCGAGTTCTTC
j_call: TRBJ2-2; v_call: TRBV7-9; clone_size: -; d_call: TRBD2; cdr3_aa: CASSSTSGAAGELFF; cdr3_nt: TGTGCCAGCAGCTCGACTAGCGGGGCGGCCGGGGAGCTGTTTTTT
j_call: TRBJ1-4; v_call: TRBV30; clone_size: -; d_call: TRBD1; cdr3_aa: CAWTDRVDEKLFF; cdr3_nt: TGTGCCTGGACCGACAGGGTCGATGAAAAACTGTTTTTT